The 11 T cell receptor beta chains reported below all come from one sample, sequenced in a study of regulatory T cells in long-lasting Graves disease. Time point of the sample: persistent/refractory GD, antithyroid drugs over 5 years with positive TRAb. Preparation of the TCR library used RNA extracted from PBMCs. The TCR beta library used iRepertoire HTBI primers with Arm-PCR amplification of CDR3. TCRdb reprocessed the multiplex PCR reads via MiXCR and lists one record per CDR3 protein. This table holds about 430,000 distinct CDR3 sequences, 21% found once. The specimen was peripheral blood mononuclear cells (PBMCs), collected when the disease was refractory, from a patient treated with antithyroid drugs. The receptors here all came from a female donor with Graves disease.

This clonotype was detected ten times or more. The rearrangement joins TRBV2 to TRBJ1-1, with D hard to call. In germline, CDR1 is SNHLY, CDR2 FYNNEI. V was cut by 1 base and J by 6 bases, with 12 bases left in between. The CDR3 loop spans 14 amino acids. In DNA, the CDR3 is TGTGCCAGCAGTGAAGTTTTTAGGACCTCTGAAGCTTTCTTT. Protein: CASSEVFRTSEAFF.

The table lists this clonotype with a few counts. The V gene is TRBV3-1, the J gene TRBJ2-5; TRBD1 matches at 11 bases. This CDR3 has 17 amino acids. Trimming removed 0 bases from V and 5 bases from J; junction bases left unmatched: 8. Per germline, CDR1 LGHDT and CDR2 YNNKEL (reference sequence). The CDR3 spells CASSQEGGTGGLETQYF. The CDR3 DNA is TGTGCCAGCAGCCAAGAAGGGGGGACAGGGGGTCTGGAGACCCAGTACTTC.

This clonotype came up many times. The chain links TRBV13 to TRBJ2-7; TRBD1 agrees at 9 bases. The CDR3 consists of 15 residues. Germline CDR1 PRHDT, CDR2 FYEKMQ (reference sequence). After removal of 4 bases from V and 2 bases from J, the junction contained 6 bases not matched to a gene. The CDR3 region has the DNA TGTGCCAGCAGCTACGGACAGGGGATGGCCTACGAGCAGTACTTC. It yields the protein CASSYGQGMAYEQYF.

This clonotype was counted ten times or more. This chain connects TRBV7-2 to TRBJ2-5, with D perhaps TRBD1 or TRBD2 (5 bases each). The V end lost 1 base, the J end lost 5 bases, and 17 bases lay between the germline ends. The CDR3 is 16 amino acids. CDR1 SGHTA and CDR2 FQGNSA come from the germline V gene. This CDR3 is CASSLVWTSKGETQYF. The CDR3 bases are TGTGCCAGCAGCTTAGTATGGACTTCTAAGGGGGAGACCCAGTACTTC.

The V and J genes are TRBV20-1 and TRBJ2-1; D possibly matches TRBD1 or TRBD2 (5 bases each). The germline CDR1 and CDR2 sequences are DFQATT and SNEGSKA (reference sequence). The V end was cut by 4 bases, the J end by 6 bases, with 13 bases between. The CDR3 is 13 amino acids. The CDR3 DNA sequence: TGCAGTGCTACCCCCCCCGGGACCAATGAGCAGTTCTTC. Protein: CSATPPGTNEQFF.

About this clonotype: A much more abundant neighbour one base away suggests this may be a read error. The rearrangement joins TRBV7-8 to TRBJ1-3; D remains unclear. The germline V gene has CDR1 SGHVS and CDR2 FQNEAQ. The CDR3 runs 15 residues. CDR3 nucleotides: TGTGCCAGCAGCTTAGAGTCAGTCTCTGGAAACACCATACATTTT. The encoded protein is CASSLESVSGNTIHF.

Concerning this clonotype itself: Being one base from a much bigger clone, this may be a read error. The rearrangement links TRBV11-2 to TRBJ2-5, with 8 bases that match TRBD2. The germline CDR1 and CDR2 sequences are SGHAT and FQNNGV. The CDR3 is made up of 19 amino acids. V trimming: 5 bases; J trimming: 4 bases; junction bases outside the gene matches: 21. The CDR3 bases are TGTGCCAGCAGCCCCAGGGCATCGGGGGGGGAGCGTGAGGGAGAGACCCAGTACTTC. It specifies CASSPRASGGEREGETQYF.

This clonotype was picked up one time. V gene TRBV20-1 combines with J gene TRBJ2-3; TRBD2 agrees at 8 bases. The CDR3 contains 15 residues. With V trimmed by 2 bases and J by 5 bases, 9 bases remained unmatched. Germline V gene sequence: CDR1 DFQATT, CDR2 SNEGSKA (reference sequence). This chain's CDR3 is CSARSVGGRLDTQYF. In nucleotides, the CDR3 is TGCAGTGCTAGAAGTGTGGGCGGGAGGCTAGATACGCAGTATTTT.

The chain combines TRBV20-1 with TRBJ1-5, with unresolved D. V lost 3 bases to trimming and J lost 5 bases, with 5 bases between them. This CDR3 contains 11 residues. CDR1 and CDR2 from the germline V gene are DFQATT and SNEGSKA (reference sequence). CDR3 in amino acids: CSASCDQPQHF. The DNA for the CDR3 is TGCAGTGCTAGTTGCGATCAGCCCCAGCATTTT.

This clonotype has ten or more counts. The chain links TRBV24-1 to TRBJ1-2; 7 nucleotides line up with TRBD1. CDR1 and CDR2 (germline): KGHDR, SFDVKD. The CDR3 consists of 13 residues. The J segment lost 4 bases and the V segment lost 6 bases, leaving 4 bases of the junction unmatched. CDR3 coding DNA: TGTGCCACCAGTCCAGGGGGAGTCTATGGCTACACCTTC. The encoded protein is CATSPGGVYGYTF.

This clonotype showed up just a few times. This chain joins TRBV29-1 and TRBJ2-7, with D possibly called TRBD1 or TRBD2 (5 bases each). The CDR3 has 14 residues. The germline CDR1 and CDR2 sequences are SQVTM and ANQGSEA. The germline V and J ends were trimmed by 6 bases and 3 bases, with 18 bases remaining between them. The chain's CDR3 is CSVETGQGHYEQYF. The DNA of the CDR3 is TGCAGCGTCGAGACGGGGCAGGGCCACTACGAGCAGTACTTC.